A selection of T cell receptor beta chains follows, all from one sample in a study of T cells in Graves' hyperthyroidism and ophthalmopathy. TCRdb reprocessed the multiplex PCR reads with MiXCR, giving one entry per CDR3 protein. The data contain 550,000 to 600,000 distinct CDR3 sequences, around 42% of them singletons. The sequenced sample consisted of peripheral blood or thyroid tissue (not recorded which). Every receptor here comes from an adult woman with Graves' disease, either hyperthyroidism or ophthalmopathy (not recorded which). Each CDR3 is given without its conserved first and last residue. The order of the fields is V gene, J gene, CDR3 protein.

TRBV15	TRBJ1-2	ATSRDLRNT
TRBV9	TRBJ2-2	ASSVAWAGRAGELF
TRBV20-1	TRBJ2-2	SARGVEGTGELF
TRBV7-2	TRBJ1-1	ASRIGTGGTEAF
TRBV13	TRBJ2-7	ASSLLAGGLAYEQY
TRBV4-2	TRBJ2-7	ASSQLTSGRYEQY
TRBV6-6	TRBJ2-5	ASSYREVETQY
TRBV12-3/TRBV12-4	TRBJ2-2	ASSFRRGDTGELF
TRBV28	TRBJ1-1	ASSLTGTTF
TRBV5-1	TRBJ2-5	ASKNPIQETQY
TRBV20-1	TRBJ1-3	SASRTGSGNTIY